The entry below describes one T cell receptor beta chain. The data belong to a study of blood T cell repertoires in COVID-19. The CDR3 spans 14 residues. The V gene's germline CDR1 is SGHDN and CDR2 FVKESK. V shed 1 base and J shed 0 bases, with 7 bases lying between them. The data were produced by immunoSEQ multiplex PCR, yet TCRdb's version contains in-frame clones alone and is incomplete. The sample yields 200,000 to 300,000 clones, approximately 89% seen once. Sequencing was done on a sample of peripheral blood. This TCR came from a woman between 45 and 65 years old with acute or convalescent COVID-19. The V gene is TRBV14, the J gene TRBJ2-7, with a weak D call TRBD1 (6 bases). The DNA for the CDR3 is TGTGCCAGCAGCCAAGGACAGGTCTCCTACGAGCAGTACTTC. As protein: CASSQGQVSYEQYF.